This T cell receptor (beta chain) was captured in a study of T-cell reconstitution after alpha-beta-depleted transplantation in children. Study results and caveats: Roughly two months post-transplant, alpha-beta T cells reportedly originated from several hundred graft clones that had expanded. The study traced high day-60 TCRbeta diversity in some patients to surviving recipient T cells and thymic progenitors. T cells produced anew were the main source of T-cell counts and diversity one year after transplant.

In its sample, this clonotype was seen once. Antigen: not known. The TCRbeta library incorporated unique molecular identifiers. TCRdb re-called the PCR reads through MiXCR, storing one row per CDR3 protein. Among 200,000 to 300,000 distinct CDR3 sequences, roughly 26% were seen once, and the ten largest hold about 2.5%. Germline CDR1 is SGHVS and CDR2 is FQNEAQ. V was shortened by 5 bases and J by 5 bases, with 7 bases between the two germline ends. This CDR3 has 11 amino acids. The receptor was isolated from a girl aged 2 to 9 with Fanconi anemia, due to receive a stem cell transplant. The chain employs TRBV7-8 and TRBJ2-7; D ambiguous. The material sequenced was PBMCs, taken before TCRalphabeta/CD19-depleted stem cell transplant. The CDR3 is CASSGIHEQYF. CDR3 DNA sequence: TGTGCCAGCAGCGGGATCCACGAGCAGTACTTC.